This T cell receptor beta chain was identified during a study of T cells in Graves' hyperthyroidism and ophthalmopathy. Diagnosis of hyperthyroidism was new in patients aged 18 to 65, and its duration was under 2 months. The V gene's germline CDR1 is SGHRS and CDR2 YFSETQ. Trimming took off 4 bases at V and 2 bases at J, with 19 bases between the two ends. This CDR3 comprises 17 residues. The CDR3 regions of TCR beta were amplified from RNA transcripts. Primed by the HTBI set, a first-round RT-PCR was run on the TCR CDR3. TCRdb analysed the multiplex PCR reads with MiXCR anew, one entry per CDR3 protein. The table includes more than 250,000 distinct CDR3 sequences, approximately 14% detected once. At least ten counts were recorded for this clonotype.

Sequences were obtained from blood. This chain links TRBV5-1 with TRBJ2-1; D is perhaps TRBD1 or TRBD2 (5 bases each). The TCR sequence derives from a woman in her forties or fifties with Graves' hyperthyroidism that later progressed to Graves' ophthalmopathy. The CDR3 loop is CASSVDPGGSPYNEQFF. The CDR3 DNA reads TGCGCCAGCAGCGTGGACCCTGGGGGATCGCCCTACAATGAGCAGTTCTTC.